The sequence of this T cell receptor beta chain was determined in a study of post-analysis software for immune sequencing data. Overall study: Disease courses included relapsing-remitting, secondary progressive and progressive-relapsing multiple sclerosis. The study's findings and limits: Compared against controls, patients with multiple sclerosis displayed significantly lower normalized Chao1 diversity. Compared with controls, patients had more of roughly 5 TRBV segments, including TRBV5-6, TRBV5-1 and TRBV20-1.

TCR beta cDNA libraries included unique molecular identifiers. Each batch of roughly 0.9 to 10 million T cells produced some 500,000 cDNA molecules. Each CDR3 protein gets one entry after TCRdb re-called the PCR reads with MiXCR. The data show about 570,000 distinct CDR3 sequences, around 31% seen once. The CDR3 loop spans 18 amino acids. Comment on this clonotype: Its antigen is still unknown.

The receptor was derived from a girl under 18 with multiple sclerosis. Sequences were obtained from blood. The J gene is TRBJ1-2, the V gene TRBV21-1; the table's D call, TRBD1, was not checked against the DNA. TRBV21-1 is flagged as a pseudogene. In nucleotides, the CDR3 is TGTGCCAGCAGCCTGCCTCGGGACAGGGGGCGAAAATTCTATGGCTACACCTTC. It specifies CASSLPRDRGRKFYGYTF.